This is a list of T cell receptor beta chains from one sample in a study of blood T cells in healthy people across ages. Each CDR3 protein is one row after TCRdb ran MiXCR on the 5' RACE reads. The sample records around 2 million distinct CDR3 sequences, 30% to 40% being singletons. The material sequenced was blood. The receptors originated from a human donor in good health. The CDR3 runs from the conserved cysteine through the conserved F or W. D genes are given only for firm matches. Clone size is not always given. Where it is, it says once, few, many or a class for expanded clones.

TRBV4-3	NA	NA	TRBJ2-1	CASSPHPRANEQFF	TGCGCCAGCAGCCCCCACCCGAGGGCGAATGAGCAGTTCTTC
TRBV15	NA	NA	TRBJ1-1	CATSRDTRAAAFF	TGTGCCACCAGCAGAGATACCAGGGCGGCAGCTTTCTTT
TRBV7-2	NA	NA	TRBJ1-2	CASSLGRNPGYTF	TGTGCCAGCAGCTTAGGTCGTAACCCTGGCTACACCTTC
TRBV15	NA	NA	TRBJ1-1	CATSRFGPNTEAFF	TGTGCCACCAGCAGATTTGGTCCGAACACTGAAGCTTTCTTT
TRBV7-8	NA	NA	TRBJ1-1	CASSLGPYDEAFF	TGTGCCAGCAGCTTAGGCCCGTACGACGAAGCTTTCTTT
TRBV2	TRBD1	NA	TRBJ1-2	CASQRDREDGYTF	TGTGCCAGCCAGCGGGACAGGGAAGATGGCTACACCTTC
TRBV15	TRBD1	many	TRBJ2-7	CATSMTGSSYEQYF	TGTGCCACCAGCATGACAGGGAGCTCCTACGAGCAGTACTTC
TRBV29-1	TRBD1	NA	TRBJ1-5	CSARTGKDQPQHF	TGCAGCGCCCGGACAGGGAAAGATCAGCCCCAGCATTTT
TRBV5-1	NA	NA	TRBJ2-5	CASSWGRPEETQYF	TGCGCCAGCAGCTGGGGCCGCCCAGAGGAGACCCAGTACTTC
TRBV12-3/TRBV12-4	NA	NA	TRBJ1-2	CASSWAGTNYGYTF	TGTGCCAGCAGTTGGGCAGGGACTAACTATGGCTACACCTTC
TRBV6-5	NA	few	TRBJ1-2	CASSYLTDRYGYTF	TGTGCCAGCAGTTACTTGACAGACAGATATGGCTACACCTTC
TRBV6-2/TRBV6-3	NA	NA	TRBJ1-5	CASSSGGPQHF	TGTGCCAGCAGTTCTGGTGGGCCCCAGCATTTT
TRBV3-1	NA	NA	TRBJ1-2	CASSQDRQHYGYTF	TGTGCCAGCAGCCAAGACAGACAACACTATGGCTACACCTTC
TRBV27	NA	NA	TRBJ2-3	CASSLDFSGAEASTDTQYF	TGTGCCAGCAGTTTAGACTTTTCAGGTGCGGAAGCTAGCACAGATACGCAGTATTTT
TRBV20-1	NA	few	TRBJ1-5	CSAKGGGNQPQHF	TGCAGTGCTAAGGGTGGAGGCAATCAGCCCCAGCATTTT
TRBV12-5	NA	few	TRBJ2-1	CASGLRDEQFF	TGTGCTAGTGGTTTACGGGATGAGCAGTTCTTC
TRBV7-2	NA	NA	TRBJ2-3	CASSVGPVRDTQYF	TGTGCCAGCAGCGTTGGACCAGTAAGGGATACGCAGTATTTT
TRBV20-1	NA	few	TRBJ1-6	CSARPLMNSPLHF	TGCAGTGCTAGGCCCCTTATGAATTCACCCCTCCACTTT
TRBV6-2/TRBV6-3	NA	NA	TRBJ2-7	CASRWLNNEQYF	TGTGCCAGCAGATGGCTTAACAATGAGCAGTACTTC
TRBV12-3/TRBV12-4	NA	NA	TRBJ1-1	CASSFSRTAEAFF	TGTGCCAGCAGTTTTTCCCGTACGGCTGAAGCTTTCTTT
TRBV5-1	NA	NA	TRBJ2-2	CASSPQVHAGELFF	TGCGCCAGCAGCCCGCAGGTCCACGCCGGGGAGCTGTTTTTT
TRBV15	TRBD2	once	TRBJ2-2	CATSRDWAGAGELFF	TGTGCCACCAGCAGAGATTGGGCGGGGGCCGGGGAGCTGTTTTTT
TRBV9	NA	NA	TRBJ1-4	CASSAGGESVNEKLFF	TGTGCCAGCAGCGCCGGAGGGGAGAGTGTAAATGAAAAACTGTTTTTT
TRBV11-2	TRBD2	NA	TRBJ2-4	CASSSIVSGGAVWNIQYF	TGTGCCAGCAGCTCAATTGTCAGCGGGGGGGCCGTTTGGAACATTCAGTACTTC
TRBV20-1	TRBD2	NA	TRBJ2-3	CSALSGRGADTQYF	TGCAGTGCTCTTAGCGGGAGGGGCGCAGATACGCAGTATTTT
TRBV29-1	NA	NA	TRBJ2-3	CSAGPPTDMQYF	TGCAGCGCTGGACCACCCACAGATATGCAGTATTTT
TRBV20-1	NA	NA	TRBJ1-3	CSARDTEGFSGNTIYF	TGCAGTGCTAGAGATACAGAGGGATTCTCTGGAAACACCATATATTTT
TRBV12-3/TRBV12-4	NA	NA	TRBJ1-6	CASSSGSPLHF	TGTGCCAGCAGCTCCGGTTCACCCCTCCACTTT
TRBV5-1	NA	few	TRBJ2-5	CASSQDSSQETQYF	TGCGCCAGCAGCCAGGATTCTAGCCAAGAGACCCAGTACTTC
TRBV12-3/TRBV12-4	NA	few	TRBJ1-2	CASRSAGSWGHTF	TGTGCCAGCAGATCCGCAGGGTCGTGGGGCCACACCTTC
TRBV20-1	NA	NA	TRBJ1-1	CSHRTARHRAFF	TGCAGCCACAGGACCGCCCGGCATCGGGCTTTCTTT
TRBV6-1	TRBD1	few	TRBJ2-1	CASDRDRGLNEQFF	TGTGCCAGCGACCGGGACAGGGGGCTTAATGAGCAGTTCTTC
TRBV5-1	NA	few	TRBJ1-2	CASSLGPGEEGYGYTF	TGCGCCAGCAGCTTGGGGCCAGGGGAAGAAGGCTATGGCTACACCTTC
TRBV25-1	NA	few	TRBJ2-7	CASSEFTENEQYF	TGTGCCAGCAGTGAATTTACAGAAAACGAGCAGTACTTC
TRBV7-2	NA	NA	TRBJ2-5	CASSPPTDVETQYF	TGTGCCAGCAGCCCGCCAACGGACGTCGAGACCCAGTACTTC